The next 2 T cell receptor beta chains were all read from a single sample in a study of cytomegalovirus exposure and HLA in healthy donors (TCRdb year 2017). Library construction relied on the immunoSEQ multiplex PCR assay. For the multiplex PCR, a mixture combining 60 forward primers for TCR Vbeta segments and 13 reverse primers for TCR Jbeta segments was used. What TCRdb holds here is the immuneACCESS table cut down to in-frame rearrangements. Part of the clones is not present; checked against another copy, under half of the missing clones reflect an unresolved V gene, and the others are unexplained. This sample holds some 90,000 clones; 60% to 80% were observed only once. Approximately 6% of the sample comes from the top ten. What was sequenced was PBMCs. The receptor source for this set is a female donor in good health and CMV-seronegative.

The chain combines TRBV7-2 with TRBJ2-3, with D uncertain. The CDR3 extends over 14 amino acids. The V gene lost 4 bases and the J gene lost 3 bases, with 11 bases spanning the gap. Germline V lookup: CDR1 SGHTA, CDR2 FQGNSA. The CDR3 nucleotides are TGTGCCAGCAGCTCCCGTATACTTACAGATACGCAGTATTTT. It codes for CASSSRILTDTQYF. Complete variable domain (other parts from reference TRBV7-2 and TRBJ2-3): GAGVSQSPSNKVTEKGKDVELRCDPISGHTALYWYRQSLGQGLEFLIYFQGNSAPDKSGLPSDRFSAERTGGSVSTLTIQRTQQEDSAVYLCASSSRILTDTQYFGPGTRLTVL.

The V call is TRBV6-6, the J call TRBJ2-1, with D maybe TRBD2 (6 bases). V lost 4 bases and J lost 8, with 9 bases in between. The CDR3 is 12 amino acids. Germline loops: CDR1 MNHNY, CDR2 SVGAGI (reference sequence). The CDR3 loop is CASSWTGDEQFF. CDR3 bases: TGTGCCAGCAGTTGGACGGGAGATGAGCAGTTCTTC.